Here is one T cell receptor (beta chain) with its context. Trimming pared 0 bases from V and 9 bases from J, leaving 12 bases between. The germline V gene has CDR1 SGHAT and CDR2 FQNNGV. The CDR3 has 14 amino acids. As processed by the authors: Nucleated cell number was recorded as an estimate derived from reference gene primer amplification. Some clones are missing from TCRdb's copy, which holds only in-frame ones; the method was immunoSEQ multiplex PCR. That table furnishes V, J and clone size, whereas the DNA furnished D and trimming. The table has 140,000 or so clones, about 88% seen once. The source of the sample is a study of blood T cell repertoires in COVID-19. Overall study context: Acute-phase and convalescent COVID-19 samples originated in the United States, Italy and Spain. Nucleic acid was either cDNA or gDNA, and it came from T cells, B-cell-depleted T cells, or PBMCs.

The sequenced sample consisted of peripheral blood. The chain links TRBV11-2 to TRBJ2-4; tentative D call: TRBD2 (6 bases). The origin of this receptor is a human donor with acute or convalescent COVID-19. The donor label of this sample is uncertain. In DNA form, the CDR3 reads TGTGCCAGCAGCTTAGAGGAGGGGAGCACCATTCAGTACTTC. Translation gives CASSLEEGSTIQYF.